These 25 T cell receptor beta chains came from one sample sequenced in a study of vaccination effects on CD4 cells after COVID-19. Viral peptide pools were used in the ViraFEST assay to expand antigen-specific CD4+ T cells, and sequencing came afterward. CD4+ T cells were isolated after around ten days of culture. From March to December 2020, the person had a SARS-CoV-2 infection that was confirmed by PCR. The repertoire was sequenced with immunoSEQ multiplex PCR; TCRdb's copy has only in-frame clones and lacks some. The sample records more than 35,000 clones, around 70% being singletons. Their target antigens are unknown. The source was CD4+ T cells from PBMCs cultured with HCoV-NL63 spike peptides, collected before COVID-19 vaccination. These receptors were taken from a human donor who had a prior SARS-CoV-2 infection.

This chain uses TRBV29-1 with TRBJ1-4; D perhaps matches TRBD1 (5 bases). Trimming stripped 5 bases from V and 4 bases from J, with 11 bases between. The CDR3 loop spans 13 amino acids. Germline V lookup: CDR1 SQVTM, CDR2 ANQGSEA. This CDR3 reads CSVLGGSNEKLFF. In DNA, the CDR3 is TGCAGCGTTCTTGGGGGGAGTAATGAAAAACTGTTTTTT.

This clone was picked up a small number of times. This chain uses TRBV18 with TRBJ2-7; 9 bases are shared with TRBD1. The CDR3 is made up of 15 amino acids. Germline V lookup: CDR1 KGHSH, CDR2 LQKENI. The trim removed 3 bases at V and 1 base at J, leaving 4 bases unmatched. CDR3 amino acids: CASSPLGQGSYEQYF. Here the CDR3 DNA reads TGTGCCAGCTCACCCCTCGGACAGGGGTCCTACGAGCAGTACTTC.

This chain uses TRBV20-1 with TRBJ2-5; unclear D gene. The CDR3 runs to 13 residues. The V and J ends lost 3 bases and 2 bases respectively, with 10 bases between them. The germline V gene has CDR1 DFQATT and CDR2 SNEGSKA (reference sequence). As DNA, the CDR3 is TGCAGTGCTAGTACGGCCAGACAAGAGACCCAGTACTTC. Protein: CSASTARQETQYF.

This clone was seen more than once but under ten times. The rearrangement links TRBV5-4 to TRBJ2-2; TRBD2 matches 15 bases. Looked up from germline, CDR1 is SGHNT and CDR2 is YYREEE (reference sequence). The J segment lost 5 bases and the V segment lost 3 bases, leaving 2 bases of the junction unmatched. The CDR3 extends over 16 amino acids. The CDR3 sequence: CASSSGTSGRTGELFF. The CDR3 DNA reads as TGTGCCAGCAGCTCCGGGACTAGCGGGAGGACCGGGGAGCTGTTTTTT.

The rearrangement uses TRBV24-1 and TRBJ2-1, with a weak D call TRBD2 (5 bases). V dropped 1 base and J dropped 8 bases, with 20 bases sitting between them. The germline V gene encodes CDR1 KGHDR and CDR2 SFDVKD. The CDR3 consists of 17 residues. CDR3 DNA sequence: TGTGCCACCAGTGATTTTACCCCCCGTGGAGGAGCCGATGAGCAGTTCTTC. This encodes CATSDFTPRGGADEQFF.

V and J are TRBV6-1 and TRBJ2-3; 9 bases agree with TRBD2. Germline values: CDR1 MNHNS, CDR2 SASEGT. The trim removed 2 bases at V and 2 bases at J, leaving 8 bases unmatched. There are 17 residues in the CDR3. This chain's CDR3 is CASSEMSSGIITDTQYF. CDR3 sequence (DNA): TGTGCCAGCAGTGAAATGTCTAGCGGGATTATCACAGATACGCAGTATTTT.

The chain combines TRBV7-2 with TRBJ2-3; no clear D gene. CDR1 SGHTA and CDR2 FQGNSA come from the germline V gene. V was clipped by 1 base and J by 6 bases, with 11 bases between them. This CDR3 is built from 14 residues. CDR3 sequence (DNA): TGTGCCAGCAGCTTAGAGGGTTTGGGGGATACGCAGTATTTT. It encodes CASSLEGLGDTQYF.

This chain joins TRBV7-3 and TRBJ1-6; 11 nucleotides match TRBD1. This CDR3 is built from 15 residues. CDR1 is SGHTA and CDR2 is FQGTGA in the germline V gene. V gave up 2 bases and J gave up 8 bases; unmatched junction bases: 2. The CDR3 sequence: CASSLWGQGDSPLHF. The CDR3 DNA reads TGTGCCAGCAGCTTATGGGGACAGGGGGATTCACCCCTCCACTTT. Drawing the rest from reference TRBV7-3 and TRBJ1-6, the complete variable domain is GAGVSQTPSNKVTEKGKYVELRCDPISGHTALYWYRQSLGQGPEFLIYFQGTGAADDSGLPNDRFFAVRPEGSVSTLKIQRTERGDSAVYLCASSLWGQGDSPLHFGNGTRLTVT.

The chain combines TRBV5-1 with TRBJ2-3; D is possibly TRBD1 (6 bases). The CDR3 consists of 15 residues. The germline gives CDR1 SGHRS, CDR2 YFSETQ. V lost 3 bases and J 2 bases, leaving 13 bases between the germline ends. CDR3 in DNA: TGCGCCAGCAGCTCCAGGGGATACGACACAGATACGCAGTATTTT. It yields the protein CASSSRGYDTDTQYF.

This chain links TRBV11-1 with TRBJ2-7, with 13 bases aligning to TRBD2. This CDR3 spans 15 amino acids. Germline loops: CDR1 SGHAT, CDR2 FQDESV (reference sequence). V dropped 4 bases and J dropped 3; count of bases not matched to a gene: 3. The CDR3 is CASSWTSGRLYEQYF. CDR3 DNA sequence: TGTGCCAGCAGCTGGACTAGCGGGAGACTCTACGAGCAGTACTTC.

V is TRBV9 and J is TRBJ2-3, with 11 bases fitting TRBD2. V gave up 0 bases and J gave up 5 bases; unmatched junction bases: 11. CDR3 size: 18 residues. CDR1 is SGDLS, CDR2 YYNGEE, per germline. As DNA, the CDR3 is TGTGCCAGCAGCGTAGAGGCCCAACTAGCGGGAGTGAAAGATACGCAGTATTTT. As protein: CASSVEAQLAGVKDTQYF.

The V gene is TRBV12-3 or TRBV12-4, the J gene TRBJ1-1; 9 bases are a match to TRBD1. CDR3 length equals 12 residues. Trimming at V came to 6 bases and at J to 10 bases, leaving 6 bases not matched to a gene. CDR3 amino acids: CASRDPGQGAFF. DNA for the CDR3: TGTGCCAGCAGGGACCCGGGACAGGGAGCTTTCTTT.

The chain couples TRBV19 to TRBJ1-1; 9 positions match TRBD1. Losses at the gene ends were 8 bases for V and 4 bases for J; bases not matched to a gene: 8. Germline V gene data show CDR1 as LNHDA and CDR2 as SQIVND (reference sequence). The CDR3 sequence is 14 residues long. CDR3 protein: CASYRGREATEAFF. As DNA, the CDR3 is TGTGCCAGTTACAGGGGGCGAGAGGCCACTGAAGCTTTCTTT.

V gene TRBV7-3 combines with J gene TRBJ1-1; possibly TRBD1 for D (5 bases). The CDR3 is made up of 14 amino acids. The germline V gene has CDR1 SGHTA and CDR2 FQGTGA. V shed 3 bases and J shed 4 bases, with 12 bases lying between them. The DNA of the CDR3 is TGTGCCAGCAGCTTTGCTGGGCAGGGCACTGAAGCTTTCTTT. Its protein product is CASSFAGQGTEAFF.

The chain links TRBV5-1 to TRBJ1-6, with 8 positions matching TRBD1. This CDR3 is built from 15 residues. Per the germline V gene, CDR1 is SGHRS and CDR2 is YFSETQ. Unmatched junction bases numbered 5, after V lost 2 bases and J lost 7 bases. CDR3 nucleotides: TGCGCCAGCAGCTTAGGAACAGGGGGGAATTCACCCCTCCACTTT. Its protein is CASSLGTGGNSPLHF.

The rearrangement joins TRBV5-1 to TRBJ2-1; D possibly matches TRBD1 or TRBD2 (6 bases each). The CDR3 sequence is 17 residues long. V gave up 2 bases and J gave up 0 bases, with 15 bases separating them. Germline CDR1 SGHRS, CDR2 YFSETQ. The DNA for the CDR3 is TGCGCCAGCAGCTTATTGACGGGGGCCAGCTCCTACAATGAGCAGTTCTTC. This translates into CASSLLTGASSYNEQFF.

The V gene is TRBV6-6, the J gene TRBJ1-2, with 11 bases matching TRBD1. CDR1 MNHNY and CDR2 SVGAGI come from the germline V gene (reference sequence). The trim removed 5 bases at V and 4 bases at J, leaving 9 bases unmatched. The CDR3 extends over 16 amino acids. This CDR3 is CASSGLGQGAIYGYTF. In DNA form, the CDR3 reads TGTGCCAGCAGTGGGTTAGGACAGGGGGCGATCTATGGCTACACCTTC.

V gene TRBV28 combines with J gene TRBJ2-7, with 10 bases fitting TRBD1. V lost 2 bases, J lost 6 bases, and 10 bases stayed unmatched. Germline CDR1 MDHEN, CDR2 SYDVKM. The CDR3 contains 16 residues. CDR3 in amino acids: CASSLATGGATSEQYF. CDR3 nucleotides: TGTGCCAGCAGTTTAGCGACAGGGGGCGCGACGAGCGAGCAGTACTTC.

This clone was counted a few times. The chain links TRBV4-1 to TRBJ2-3, with D tentatively TRBD2 (5 bases). The CDR3 is made up of 15 amino acids. Germline assignment: CDR1 MGHRA and CDR2 YSYEKL. The V end lost 3 bases, the J end lost 2 bases, and 12 bases lay between the germline ends. DNA for the CDR3: TGCGCCAGCAGCCAGCCGGGGTTAAACACAGATACGCAGTATTTT. This gives the protein CASSQPGLNTDTQYF.

This rearrangement joins TRBV10-3 to TRBJ2-3; no definite D call. From germline, CDR1 is ENHRY and CDR2 SYGVKD. Trimming took 0 bases from V and 6 from J, leaving 7 bases between them. The CDR3 loop spans 13 amino acids. CDR3 in DNA: TGTGCCATCAGTGAGTCCCCGAGGGATACGCAGTATTTT. Its translation is CAISESPRDTQYF.

This chain uses TRBV10-3 with TRBJ2-6; tentatively, D is TRBD2 (6 bases). The CDR3 loop spans 16 amino acids. Germline lookup yields CDR1 ENHRY and CDR2 SYGVKD. Trimming took off 11 bases at V and 0 bases at J, with 17 bases between the two ends. The CDR3 sequence is CAAGGGDYSGANVLTF. The CDR3 coding sequence is TGTGCCGCTGGGGGAGGAGATTACTCTGGGGCCAACGTCCTGACTTTC.

J is TRBJ2-5 and V is TRBV6-5; TRBD2 agrees at 9 bases. Germline loops: CDR1 MNHEY, CDR2 SVGAGI. The CDR3 is 16 amino acids. Trimming removed 0 bases from V and 1 base from J; junction bases left unmatched: 3. The CDR3 is CASSYSLAGSQETQYF. In nucleotides, the CDR3 is TGTGCCAGCAGTTACTCCCTAGCGGGGAGCCAAGAGACCCAGTACTTC.

The gene calls are TRBV10-2 and TRBJ2-5; a weak D match, TRBD1 (5 bases). Germline CDR1 is WSHSY and CDR2 is SAAADI. V was pared by 4 bases and J by 5 bases, with 8 bases between. The CDR3 spans 12 residues. CDR3 residues: CASSADSETQYF. The CDR3 DNA reads TGCGCCAGCAGTGCCGACAGTGAGACCCAGTACTTC.

The chain links TRBV5-6 to TRBJ1-5; TRBD1 matches at 9 bases. This CDR3 has 16 residues. Germline V CDR1 and CDR2: SGHDT, YYEEEE. V shed 4 bases, J shed 4 bases, and the junction held 9 bases outside the gene matches. This CDR3 reads CASSARTGADNQPQHF. CDR3 nucleotides: TGTGCCAGCAGCGCACGGACAGGGGCAGATAATCAGCCCCAGCATTTT.

The chain joins TRBV30 to TRBJ2-5; tentative D call: TRBD1 (6 bases). Germline V gives CDR1 GTSNPN, CDR2 SVGIG (reference sequence). Trimming removed 2 bases at V and 0 bases at J, with 10 bases between. The CDR3 has 14 amino acids. CDR3 residues: CAWSPGQYQETQYF. The CDR3 DNA follows: TGTGCCTGGAGTCCAGGACAGTACCAAGAGACCCAGTACTTC.